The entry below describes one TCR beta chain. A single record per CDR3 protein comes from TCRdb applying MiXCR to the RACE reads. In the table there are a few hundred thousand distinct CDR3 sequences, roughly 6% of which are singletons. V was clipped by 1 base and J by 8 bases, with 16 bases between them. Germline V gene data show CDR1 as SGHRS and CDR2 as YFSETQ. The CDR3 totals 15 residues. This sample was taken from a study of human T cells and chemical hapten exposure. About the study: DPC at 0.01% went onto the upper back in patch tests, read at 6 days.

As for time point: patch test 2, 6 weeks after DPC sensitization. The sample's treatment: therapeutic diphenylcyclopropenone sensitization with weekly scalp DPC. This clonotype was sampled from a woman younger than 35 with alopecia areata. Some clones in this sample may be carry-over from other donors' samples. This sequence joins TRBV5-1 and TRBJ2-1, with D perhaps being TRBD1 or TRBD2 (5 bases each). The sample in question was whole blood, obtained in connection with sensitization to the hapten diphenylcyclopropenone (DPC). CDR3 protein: CASSLSVTGRDEQFF. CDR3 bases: TGCGCCAGCAGCTTGAGTGTCACGGGGCGCGATGAGCAGTTCTTC.